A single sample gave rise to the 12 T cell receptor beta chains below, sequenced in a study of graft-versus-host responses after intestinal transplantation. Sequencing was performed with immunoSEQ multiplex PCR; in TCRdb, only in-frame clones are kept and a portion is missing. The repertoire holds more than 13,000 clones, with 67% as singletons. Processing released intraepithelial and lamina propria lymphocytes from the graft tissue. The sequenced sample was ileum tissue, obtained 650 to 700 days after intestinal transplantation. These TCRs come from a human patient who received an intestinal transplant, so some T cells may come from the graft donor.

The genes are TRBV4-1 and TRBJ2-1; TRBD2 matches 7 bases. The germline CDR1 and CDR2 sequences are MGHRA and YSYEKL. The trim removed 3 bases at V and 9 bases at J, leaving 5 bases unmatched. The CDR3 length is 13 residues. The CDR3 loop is CASSQGGFGEQFF. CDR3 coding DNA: TGCGCCAGCAGCCAGGGGGGGTTCGGTGAGCAGTTCTTC.

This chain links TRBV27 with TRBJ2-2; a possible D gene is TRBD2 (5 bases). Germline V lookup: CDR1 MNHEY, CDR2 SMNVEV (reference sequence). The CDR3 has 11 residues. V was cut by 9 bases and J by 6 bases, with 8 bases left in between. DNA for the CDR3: TGTGCCAGAGGGAGATCCGGGGAGCTGTTTTTT. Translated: CARGRSGELFF.

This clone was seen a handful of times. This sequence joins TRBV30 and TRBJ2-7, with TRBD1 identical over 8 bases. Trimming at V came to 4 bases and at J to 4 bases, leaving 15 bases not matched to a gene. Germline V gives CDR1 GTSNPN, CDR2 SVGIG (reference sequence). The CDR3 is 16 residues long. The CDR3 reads CAWKKTRGQWGYEQYF. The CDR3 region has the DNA TGTGCCTGGAAGAAAACCAGGGGGCAATGGGGGTACGAGCAGTACTTC.

CDR3 DNA sequence: TGTGCCAGCAGCTTGACAGGGGGGAACTATGGCTACACCTTC. As protein: CASSLTGGNYGYTF. This chain connects TRBV11-3 to TRBJ1-2; 9 bases are a match to TRBD1. This CDR3 is built from 14 residues. CDR1 is SGHNT, CDR2 YENEEA, per germline. Germline trimming cut 3 bases from V and 2 bases from J; bases unmatched to any gene: 1.

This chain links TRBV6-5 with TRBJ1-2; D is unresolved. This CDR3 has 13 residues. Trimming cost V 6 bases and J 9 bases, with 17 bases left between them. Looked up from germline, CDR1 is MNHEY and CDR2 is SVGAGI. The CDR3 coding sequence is TGTGCCAGCAGGTCCGAGGGCCGGAGAAGCTACACCTTC. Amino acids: CASRSEGRRSYTF.

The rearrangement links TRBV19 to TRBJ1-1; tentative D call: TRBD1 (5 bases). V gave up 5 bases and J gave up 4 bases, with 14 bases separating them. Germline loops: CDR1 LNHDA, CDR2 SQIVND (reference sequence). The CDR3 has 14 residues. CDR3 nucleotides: TGTGCCAGTAGTCGGGAGGGGCCCAGCACTGAAGCTTTCTTT. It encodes CASSREGPSTEAFF. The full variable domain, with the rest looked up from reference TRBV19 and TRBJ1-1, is DGGITQSPKYLFRKEGQNVTLSCEQNLNHDAMYWYRQDPGQGLRLIYYSQIVNDFQKGDIAEGYSVSREKKESFPLTVTSAQKNPTAFYLCASSREGPSTEAFFGQGTRLTVV.

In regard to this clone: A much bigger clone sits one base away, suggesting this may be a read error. As DNA, the CDR3 is TGCAGCGTGACCCGGACAGGCGAGTATGGCCACACCTTC. Its protein product is CSVTRTGEYGHTF. V and J are TRBV29-1 and TRBJ1-2, with TRBD1 identical over 7 bases. The CDR3 extends over 13 amino acids. CDR1 SQVTM and CDR2 ANQGSEA come from the germline V gene. The variable domain in full, with the rest retrieved from reference TRBV29-1 and TRBJ1-2, is SAVISQKPSRDICQRGTSLTIQCQVDSQVTMMFWYRQQPGQSLTLIATANQGSEATYESGFVIDKFPISRPNLTFSTLTVSNMSPEDSSIYLCSVTRTGEYGHTFGSGTRLTVV.

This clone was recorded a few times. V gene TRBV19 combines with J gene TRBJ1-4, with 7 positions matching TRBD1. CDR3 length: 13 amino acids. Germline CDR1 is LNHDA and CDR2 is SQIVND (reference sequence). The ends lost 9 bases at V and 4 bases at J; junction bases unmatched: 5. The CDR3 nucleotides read TGTGCCAGCACGGACAGGCGTAATGAAAAACTGTTTTTT. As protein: CASTDRRNEKLFF.

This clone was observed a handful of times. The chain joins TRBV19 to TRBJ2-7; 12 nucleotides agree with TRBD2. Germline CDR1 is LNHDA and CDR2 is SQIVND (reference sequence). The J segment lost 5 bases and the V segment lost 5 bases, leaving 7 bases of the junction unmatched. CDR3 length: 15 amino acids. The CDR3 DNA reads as TGTGCCAGTAGTCAGGGACTAGCGGGCGGAAACGAGCAGTACTTC. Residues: CASSQGLAGGNEQYF.

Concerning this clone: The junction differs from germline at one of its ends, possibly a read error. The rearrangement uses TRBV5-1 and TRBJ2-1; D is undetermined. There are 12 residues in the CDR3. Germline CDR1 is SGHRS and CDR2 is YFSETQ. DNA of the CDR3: TGCGCCAGCAGTCTCTCCGACAATGAGCAGTTCTTC. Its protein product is CASSLSDNEQFF.

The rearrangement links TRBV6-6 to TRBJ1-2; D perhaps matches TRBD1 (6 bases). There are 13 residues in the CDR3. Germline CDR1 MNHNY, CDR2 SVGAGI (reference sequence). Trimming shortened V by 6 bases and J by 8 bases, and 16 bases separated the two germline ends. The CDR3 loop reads CASSTGYTGGYTF. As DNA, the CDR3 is TGTGCCAGCAGCACAGGGTATACTGGGGGCTACACCTTC.

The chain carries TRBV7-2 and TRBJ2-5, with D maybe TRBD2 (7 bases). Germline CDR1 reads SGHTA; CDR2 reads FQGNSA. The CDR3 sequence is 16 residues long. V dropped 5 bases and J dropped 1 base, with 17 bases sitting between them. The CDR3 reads CASSRGGALTQETQYF. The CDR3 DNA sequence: TGTGCCAGCAGCAGGGGGGGGGCCCTCACCCAAGAGACCCAGTACTTC. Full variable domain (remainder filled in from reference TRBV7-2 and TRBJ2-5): GAGVSQSPSNKVTEKGKDVELRCDPISGHTALYWYRQSLGQGLEFLIYFQGNSAPDKSGLPSDRFSAERTGGSVSTLTIQRTQQEDSAVYLCASSRGGALTQETQYFGPGTRLLVL.